The sequence of this T cell receptor beta chain was determined in a study of control samples from healthy donors and cancer patients. TCRdb's table, derived via immunoSEQ multiplex PCR, lists solely in-frame clones and lacks some. The sample lists tens of thousands of clones; about three quarters were seen once. Sequenced sample: formalin-fixed, paraffin-embedded tissue. The receptor comes from a male donor with melanoma.

The CDR3 spells CSVENQARGANVLTF. In nucleotides, the CDR3 is TGCAGCGTTGAAAACCAAGCGAGGGGGGCCAACGTCCTGACTTTC. J is TRBJ2-6 and V is TRBV29-1; D unresolved. The germline CDR1 and CDR2 sequences are SQVTM and ANQGSEA. V lost 2 bases, J lost 4 bases, and 12 bases lay in between. CDR3 size: 15 residues.